This T cell receptor (beta chain) came from a study of blood T cells in healthy people across ages. Study conclusions and caveats: What prevented conclusive comparison of naive and antigen-experienced cells was that PBMCs were unsorted.

The CDR3 extends over 15 amino acids. The V gene end was trimmed by 0 bases and the J gene end by 7 bases; junction bases not matched to a gene: 4. The V gene's germline CDR1 is LGHNT and CDR2 FRNRAP. Next came a second PCR, run for about 6 to 12 cycles, which used a sample-barcoded 5' primer along with a J-beta primer mix. One entry per CDR3 protein results from TCRdb running MiXCR on the 5' RACE reads. This sample has roughly 1,500,000 distinct CDR3 sequences, with 34% found just once. As for this clonotype: The antigen is not known.

This clonotype originated in a woman in her twenties or thirties in good health. Sequenced sample: blood. The V call is TRBV12-5, the J call TRBJ2-1; TRBD1 aligns across 9 bases. CDR3 residues: CASGLVQGALNEQFF. In nucleotides, the CDR3 is TGTGCTAGTGGTTTGGTACAGGGGGCGCTTAATGAGCAGTTCTTC. Full variable domain (missing parts from reference TRBV12-5 and TRBJ2-1): DARVTQTPRHKVTEMGQEVTMRCQPILGHNTVFWYRQTMMQGLELLAYFRNRAPLDDSGMPKDRFSAEMPDATLATLKIQPSEPRDSAVYFCASGLVQGALNEQFFGPGTRLTVL.